Below, one T cell receptor beta chain is given with its context. Its antigen remains unidentified. No base-level quality is on record; no much larger clone is a single base apart. Sequencing was carried out with an Illumina HiSeq 1500. Using fastp trimming at Q25 and MiXCR clonotype assembly, TCRdb reanalyzed the public sequencing data and kept in-frame beta chains. Duplicate CDR3 protein sequences are folded into a single record with the most common DNA and genes. The sample profile shows 400,000 to 550,000 distinct CDR3 sequences; roughly 10% of them were found once. Roughly a tenth of the sample lies in the top ten. The sample comes from a study of T cell repertoires in cytomegalovirus infection (dated by TCRdb to the late 2010s). With respect to the entire study: Donor HLA type was relevant to the analysis, as public TCR beta signatures indicated carriage of CMV infection together with the matching HLA type. Paper-wide results and their limitations: The ex vivo response was dominated by HLA-C-restricted CMV-specific TCR beta clonotypes, and the single most frequent clonotype in two of eight donors was supplied by these HLA-C-restricted clonotypes. In both this cohort and an independent cohort of 350 to 400 donors, the cumulative frequency of public TCR beta family members distinguished carriers of CMV infection plus the relevant HLA type.

The sample consisted of PBMCs. The TCR originated in a human donor in good health (CMV status not recorded). Some clones in this sample may be carry-over from other donors' samples.

The DNA sequence is given as TGTGCCAGCAGTTTAGCGGGAGGGTCACAGTCGAACACTGAAGCTTTCTTT. This encodes CASSLAGGSQSNTEAFF. This receptor chain uses TRBV12-3 or TRBV12-4 and TRBJ1-1; no D gene can be assigned with confidence. Trimming costs V 0 bases and J 1 base, and their ends lie 15 bases apart. From cysteine to phenylalanine, the CDR3 is 17 amino acids long. The DNA shown is the 51-base CDR3, in frame from base 1.